This T cell receptor beta chain was identified during a study of blood T cells in healthy people across ages. The CDR3 contains 16 residues. V was clipped by 6 bases and J by 7 bases, with 22 bases between them. From germline, CDR1 is MGHRA and CDR2 YSYEKL. The use of a sample-barcoded 5' primer and a J-beta primer mix characterized a second PCR of about 6 to 12 cycles. The authors tagged each cDNA molecule using a template-switch adaptor with 12 random nucleotides. Each CDR3 protein gets one entry after TCRdb re-called the 5' RACE reads with MiXCR. This table holds over a million distinct CDR3 sequences, approximately 59% found once.

The chain uses TRBV4-1 and TRBJ2-1; D is perhaps TRBD1 or TRBD2 (5 bases each). Sequenced: blood. This clonotype originated in a young man in good health. The DNA for the CDR3 is TGCGCCAGCAGGCAGGGATTAGCGAGAGGCAGGAATGAGCAGTTCTTC. As protein: CASRQGLARGRNEQFF.